Detailed here is one T cell receptor (beta chain). The sample belongs to a study of STAT5B mutations in CD4+ large granular lymphocyte leukemia. Sequencing was performed with immunoSEQ multiplex PCR; in TCRdb, only in-frame clones are kept and a portion is missing. The table has about 32,000 clones, around 84% seen once. Germline CDR1 LNHNV, CDR2 YYDKDF (reference sequence). The CDR3 loop spans 15 amino acids. V lost 3 bases and J lost 6, with 15 bases in between. Sequenced sample: CD4+ T cells from blood buffy coats. The gene calls are TRBV15 and TRBJ1-5; TRBD1 might be the D (5 bases). The origin of this receptor is a human donor in good health. The CDR3 DNA sequence: TGTGCCACCAGCAGGGACCCGGGGGTGGGTCAGCCCCAGCATTTT. Protein sequence: CATSRDPGVGQPQHF.